A selection of T cell receptor beta chains follows, all from one sample in a study of T cells in Graves' hyperthyroidism and ophthalmopathy. Each CDR3 protein is one row after TCRdb ran MiXCR on the multiplex PCR reads. The sample has approximately 570,000 distinct CDR3 sequences; 20% are singletons. The specimen sequenced was blood. The receptors were sampled from a man between 40 and 49 years old with Graves' ophthalmopathy. CDR3s include the opening cysteine and the closing phenylalanine or tryptophan. The order of the fields is J gene, V gene, clone size, D gene, CDR3 protein, CDR3 DNA. D genes are given only for firm matches. Size values are once, few and many counts, or a class for expanded clones, and some rows have none.

>TRBJ1-2|TRBV12-3/TRBV12-4|many|NA
CASSLGPGYGYTF
TGTGCCAGCAGTTTGGGCCCAGGCTATGGCTACACCTTC
>TRBJ1-1|TRBV2|many|TRBD1
CASKGQGTLNTEAFF
TGTGCCAGCAAGGGACAGGGAACCCTGAACACTGAAGCTTTCTTT
>TRBJ2-6|TRBV12-3/TRBV12-4|many|NA
CASRYRGLFSGANVLTF
TGTGCCAGCAGGTACCGGGGCCTATTCTCTGGGGCCAACGTCCTGACTTTC
>TRBJ1-2|TRBV3-1|few|TRBD1
CASSQDSGQLGYTF
TGTGCCAGCAGCCAAGATTCGGGACAGTTGGGCTACACCTTC
>TRBJ2-6|TRBV19|NA|NA
CATLEGSSGANVLTF
TGTGCCACGCTAGAGGGATCTTCTGGGGCCAACGTCCTGACTTTC
>TRBJ2-5|TRBV4-2|few|NA
CASSQVNSGQETQYF
TGTGCCAGCAGCCAAGTGAATAGCGGCCAAGAGACCCAGTACTTC
>TRBJ1-4|TRBV6-2/TRBV6-3|NA|NA
CASKRSGTNEKLFF
TGTGCCAGCAAGAGGTCGGGGACTAATGAAAAACTGTTTTTT
>TRBJ2-1|TRBV7-2|few|TRBD1
CASSLGSQGAYNEQFF
TGTGCCAGCAGCTTAGGCAGCCAGGGGGCTTACAATGAGCAGTTCTTC
>TRBJ1-1|TRBV2|NA|NA
CASSERTVTREAFF
TGTGCCAGCAGTGAAAGGACAGTAACCCGTGAAGCTTTCTTT
>TRBJ2-4|TRBV12-3/TRBV12-4|few|NA
CASSLKKLAKNIQYF
TGTGCCAGCAGTTTAAAGAAACTAGCCAAAAACATTCAGTACTTC
>TRBJ1-3|TRBV4-1|NA|NA
CASSQGGAAGGNTIYF
TGCGCCAGCAGCCAAGGAGGGGCGGCGGGAGGAAACACCATATATTTT
>TRBJ2-3|TRBV7-2|many|NA
CASKLRGPDTQYF
TGTGCCAGCAAATTAAGGGGCCCAGATACGCAGTATTTT
>TRBJ2-2|TRBV12-5|NA|NA
CASAPAGGATGELFF
TGTGCTAGTGCCCCTGCCGGCGGAGCTACCGGGGAGCTGTTTTTT
>TRBJ2-1|TRBV6-1|NA|TRBD2
CASSHPGGGQFF
TGTGCCAGCAGTCATCCGGGGGGTGGACAGTTCTTC
>TRBJ2-7|TRBV20-1|NA|TRBD2
CSAKELGTSYDEQYF
TGCAGTGCTAAAGAGTTAGGGACTAGCTACGACGAGCAGTACTTC
>TRBJ2-5|TRBV2|many|NA
CASSAFRGERHF
TGTGCCAGCAGTGCTTTCCGCGGGGAAAGGCACTTC
>TRBJ2-1|TRBV7-3|NA|TRBD2
CASSPRRLSGGYNEQFF
TGTGCCAGCAGCCCGAGGCGGTTGAGCGGGGGGTACAATGAGCAGTTCTTC
>TRBJ2-1|TRBV20-1|NA|TRBD2
CSAPLRSGRARSYNEQFF
TGCAGTGCCCCCCTACGGAGCGGGAGGGCCCGCTCCTACAATGAGCAGTTCTTC
>TRBJ2-3|TRBV30|NA|TRBD2
CAWSGGGGTDTQYF
TGTGCCTGGAGTGGCGGCGGGGGAACAGATACGCAGTATTTT
>TRBJ1-3|TRBV12-3/TRBV12-4|few|NA
CASSFFLGGSTGNTIYF
TGTGCCAGCAGTTTTTTCTTGGGGGGTTCTACTGGAAACACCATATATTTT
>TRBJ1-2|TRBV30|many|NA
CAWSVPYGYTF
TGTGCCTGGAGTGTTCCCTATGGCTACACCTTC
>TRBJ2-5|TRBV7-3|many|TRBD1
CASSLTPGQARETQYF
TGTGCCAGCAGCTTAACTCCCGGACAGGCCAGAGAGACCCAGTACTTC
>TRBJ2-7|TRBV28|NA|NA
CASSFVSHVGREQYF
TGTGCCAGCAGTTTCGTGAGCCATGTGGGTCGCGAGCAGTACTTC
>TRBJ2-1|TRBV18|few|TRBD1
CASSQWGQGLWNEQFF
TGTGCCAGCTCACAATGGGGACAGGGACTGTGGAATGAGCAGTTCTTC
>TRBJ2-7|TRBV19|NA|NA
CASKPGLLEGYEQYF
TGTGCCAGTAAGCCAGGCCTGTTAGAGGGATACGAGCAGTACTTC
>TRBJ2-7|TRBV30|few|NA
CAWATGPPAQYF
TGTGCCTGGGCCACAGGACCGCCCGCGCAGTACTTC
>TRBJ1-1|TRBV19|few|TRBD1
CASRGDRATFF
TGTGCCAGTAGGGGGGACAGGGCTACTTTCTTT
>TRBJ2-2|TRBV6-1|few|TRBD2
CASSKRLADGELFF
TGTGCCAGCAGCAAAAGACTAGCGGACGGGGAGCTGTTTTTT
>TRBJ1-5|TRBV6-2/TRBV6-3|many|NA
CASRAGSQPQHF
TGTGCCAGCAGGGCCGGCAGTCAGCCCCAGCATTTT
>TRBJ1-1|TRBV28|NA|NA
CASSFEGAGAFF
TGTGCCAGCAGTTTTGAGGGCGCGGGAGCTTTCTTT
>TRBJ1-2|TRBV2|NA|TRBD1
CASGWDRSKANYGYTF
TGTGCCAGCGGCTGGGACAGGTCCAAGGCTAACTATGGCTACACCTTC
>TRBJ2-1|TRBV5-1|many|NA
CASSAGGGMHEQFF
TGCGCCAGCAGCGCGGGTGGAGGGATGCATGAGCAGTTCTTC
>TRBJ2-1|TRBV4-1|NA|TRBD2
CASSQPGLANHNEQFF
TGCGCCAGCAGCCAACCGGGACTAGCGAACCACAATGAGCAGTTCTTC
>TRBJ1-6|TRBV13|NA|NA
CASSPRSGRNSPLHF
TGTGCCAGCAGCCCCAGATCAGGGCGGAATTCACCCCTCCACTTT
>TRBJ2-1|TRBV5-1|few|NA
CASSLAVRGPYNEQFF
TGCGCCAGCAGCTTGGCCGTCAGAGGGCCTTACAATGAGCAGTTCTTC
>TRBJ1-4|TRBV20-1|NA|TRBD1
CSARPGQGGEKLFF
TGCAGTGCTAGACCGGGACAGGGAGGGGAAAAACTGTTTTTT
>TRBJ2-3|TRBV2|NA|TRBD2
CASSVEGLDGSDTQYF
TGTGCCAGCAGCGTAGAGGGACTAGATGGCTCAGATACGCAGTATTTT
>TRBJ2-3|TRBV5-1|once|TRBD2
CASSPGLAGKVDTQYF
TGCGCCAGCAGCCCCGGACTAGCGGGAAAGGTAGATACGCAGTATTTT
>TRBJ1-4|TRBV14|NA|TRBD1
CASSLLTGSGKLFF
TGTGCCAGCAGCCTATTGACAGGGTCGGGAAAACTGTTTTTT
>TRBJ2-3|TRBV5-1|few|TRBD2
CASSLVGLRGAADTQYF
TGCGCCAGCAGCTTGGTTGGTTTGCGGGGGGCTGCGGATACGCAGTATTTT
>TRBJ2-7|TRBV27|many|TRBD2
CASSHIAGRNYEQYF
TGTGCCAGCAGCCATATAGCGGGAAGGAACTACGAGCAGTACTTC
>TRBJ1-5|TRBV5-1|few|NA
CASSPTGFGGNQPQHF
TGCGCCAGCAGCCCTACAGGGTTTGGAGGCAATCAGCCCCAGCATTTT
>TRBJ2-5|TRBV6-1|few|NA
CASSEGQVLFKEVQYF
TGTGCCAGCAGTGAAGGACAGGTCTTATTCAAGGAGGTCCAGTACTTC
>TRBJ2-1|TRBV7-9|NA|NA
CASSLRTADEQFF
TGTGCCAGCAGCTTGCGGACAGCTGATGAGCAGTTCTTC
>TRBJ2-1|TRBV27|NA|TRBD2
CASSLLPPGGRLDEQFF
TGTGCCAGCAGTTTACTCCCCCCCGGCGGGAGGTTGGATGAGCAGTTCTTC
>TRBJ2-7|TRBV15|NA|NA
CATSRETADRPYEQYF
TGTGCCACCAGCAGAGAAACAGCGGATCGACCCTACGAGCAGTACTTC
>TRBJ1-5|TRBV6-5|NA|NA
CASSSPGPKGQPQHF
TGTGCCAGCAGTTCGCCGGGACCAAAGGGGCAGCCCCAGCATTTT
>TRBJ1-5|TRBV6-6|few|NA
CASSYSRVDQPQHF
TGTGCCAGCAGTTACTCCCGGGTTGATCAGCCCCAGCATTTT